Listed here is a single T cell receptor (beta chain). Its specificity is unknown. The V and J ends lost 0 bases and 3 bases respectively, with 4 bases between them. The CDR3 length is 13 residues. Germline CDR1 MGHRA, CDR2 YSYEKL. Primers: 60 Vbeta forward and 13 Jbeta reverse. The method was immunoSEQ multiplex PCR; TCRdb's version includes in-frame clones alone and lacks a portion of them. This sample's clone table lists around 74,000 clones. The data are from a study of cytomegalovirus exposure and HLA in healthy donors. Study details: An early data release held approximately 80 million unique TCRs from HLA-typed donors.

Findings and caveats of the study: Presence/absence analyses rested on an assumption that sequencing depth was roughly uniform across donors.

This chain joins TRBV4-1 and TRBJ2-3; D gene uncertain. The clonotype originates from a man aged 25-45 years in good health and CMV-seronegative. Input material: PBMCs. Here the CDR3 reads CASSQDNTDTQYF. Here the CDR3 DNA reads TGCGCCAGCAGCCAAGATAATACAGATACGCAGTATTTT.